This entry is about one TCR beta chain. The sample originates from a study of blood T cell repertoires in COVID-19. Background on the study: Samples came from the United States, Italy and Spain, spanning acute and convalescent COVID-19. Sources were T cells, B-cell-depleted T cells, or PBMCs; the material itself was cDNA or gDNA.

This CDR3 has 15 amino acids. The V and J ends lost 4 bases and 1 base, in that order; junction bases with no gene match: 6. Germline CDR1 reads MDHEN; CDR2 reads SYDVKM. Original processing methods: Researchers report that nucleated cell counts were estimated from reference gene primer amplification. The data were produced by immunoSEQ multiplex PCR, yet TCRdb's version contains in-frame clones alone and is incomplete. Clone size and the V and J calls come from that table; the DNA yielded D and trimming. The sample lists about 390,000 clones, about 89% occurring once. During active infection, Seattle patients enrolled and were then monitored through disease.

The TCR originated in an older woman with COVID-19, enrolled during active disease. The chain uses TRBV28 and TRBJ1-1, with TRBD1 matching 7 bases. The specimen was peripheral blood. CDR3 in amino acids: CASSSPWTGNTEAFF. The CDR3 nucleotides read TGTGCCAGCAGTTCGCCTTGGACAGGGAACACTGAAGCTTTCTTT.